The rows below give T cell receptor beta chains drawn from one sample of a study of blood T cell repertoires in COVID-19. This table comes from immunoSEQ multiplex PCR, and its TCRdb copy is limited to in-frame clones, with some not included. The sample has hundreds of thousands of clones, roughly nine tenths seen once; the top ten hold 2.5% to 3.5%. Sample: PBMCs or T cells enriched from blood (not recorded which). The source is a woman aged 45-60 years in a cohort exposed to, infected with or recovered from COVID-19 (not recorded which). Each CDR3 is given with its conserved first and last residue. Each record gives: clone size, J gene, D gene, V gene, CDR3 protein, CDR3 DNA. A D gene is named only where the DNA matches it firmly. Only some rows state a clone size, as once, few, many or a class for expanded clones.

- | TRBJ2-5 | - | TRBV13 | CASSNSGKETQYF | TGTGCCAGCAGCAATTCGGGTAAAGAGACCCAGTACTTC
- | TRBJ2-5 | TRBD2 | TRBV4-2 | CASSRGTSGVQETQYF | TGTGCCAGCAGCCGCGGGACTAGCGGGGTTCAAGAGACCCAGTACTTC
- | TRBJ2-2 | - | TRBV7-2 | CASSLAPAGTGELFF | TGTGCCAGCAGCTTAGCCCCGGCAGGGACCGGGGAGCTGTTTTTT
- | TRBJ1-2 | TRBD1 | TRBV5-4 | CASLPQLRTGYGYTF | TGTGCCAGCTTACCCCAGCTTCGGACAGGGTATGGCTACACCTTC
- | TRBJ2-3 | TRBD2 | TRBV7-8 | CASSHGTSGGIDTQYF | TGTGCCAGCAGCCACGGGACTAGCGGGGGAATAGATACGCAGTATTTT
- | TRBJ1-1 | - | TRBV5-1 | CASRWTEDTEAFF | TGCGCCAGCAGGTGGACAGAGGACACTGAAGCTTTCTTT
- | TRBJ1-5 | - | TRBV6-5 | CASWYRGGQPQHF | TGTGCCAGCTGGTATAGGGGAGGTCAGCCCCAGCATTTT
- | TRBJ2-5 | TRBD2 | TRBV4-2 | CASSLRTSGGDVETQYF | TGTGCCAGCAGCCTTAGGACTAGCGGGGGGGATGTTGAGACCCAGTACTTC
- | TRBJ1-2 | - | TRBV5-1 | CASSLGGAYGYTF | TGCGCCAGCAGCTTGGGTGGAGCCTATGGCTACACCTTC
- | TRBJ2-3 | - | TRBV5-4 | CASRGDSGTDTQYF | TGTGCCAGCAGGGGGGACTCCGGCACAGATACGCAGTATTTT
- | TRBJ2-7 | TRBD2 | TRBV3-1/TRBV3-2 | CASSQARLAASSYEQYF | TGTGCCAGCAGCCAAGCCCGACTAGCGGCCTCCTCCTACGAGCAGTACTTC
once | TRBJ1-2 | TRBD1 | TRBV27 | CASSAHSGTDIYGYTF | TGTGCCAGCAGTGCCCACTCCGGGACAGACATCTATGGCTACACCTTC
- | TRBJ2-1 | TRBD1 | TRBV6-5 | CASSGQDYNEQFF | TGTGCCAGCTCGGGACAGGATTACAATGAGCAGTTCTTC
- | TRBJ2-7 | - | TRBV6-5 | CASSHTGTSSYEQYF | TGTGCCAGCAGTCATACAGGGACAAGCTCCTACGAGCAGTACTTC
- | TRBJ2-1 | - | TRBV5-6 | CASSLQGSSSYNEQFF | TGTGCCAGCAGCTTGCAGGGGTCAAGCTCCTACAATGAGCAGTTCTTC
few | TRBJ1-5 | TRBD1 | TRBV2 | CASSWTGNQPQHF | TGTGCCAGCAGTTGGACAGGGAATCAGCCCCAGCATTTT
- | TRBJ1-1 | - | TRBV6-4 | CASILAKRHTEAFF | TGTGCCAGCATATTAGCCAAGAGGCACACTGAAGCTTTCTTT
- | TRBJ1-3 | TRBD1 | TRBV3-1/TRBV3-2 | CASSLRQGARDTIYF | TGTGCCAGCAGCCTTAGACAGGGGGCTAGGGACACCATATATTTT
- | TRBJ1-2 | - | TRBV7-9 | CASSQDRGLHYGYTF | TGTGCCAGCAGTCAGGATAGAGGGCTTCACTATGGCTACACCTTC
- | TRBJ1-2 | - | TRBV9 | CASSPSGLRTGGYTF | TGTGCCAGCAGCCCATCGGGACTCCGGACTGGCGGCTACACCTTC
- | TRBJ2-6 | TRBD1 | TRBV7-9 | CASVEQGVANVLTF | TGTGCCAGCGTCGAACAGGGGGTGGCCAACGTCCTGACTTTC
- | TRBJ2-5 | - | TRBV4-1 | CASSRGQEQETQYF | TGCGCCAGCAGCCGGGGGCAGGAACAAGAGACCCAGTACTTC
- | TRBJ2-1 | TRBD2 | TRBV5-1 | CASSPRAGGASSYNEQFF | TGCGCCAGCAGCCCACGGGCGGGGGGTGCAAGCTCCTACAATGAGCAGTTCTTC
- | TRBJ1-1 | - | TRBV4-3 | CASSQQTGDLEAFF | TGCGCCAGCAGCCAACAGACGGGAGACCTTGAAGCTTTCTTT